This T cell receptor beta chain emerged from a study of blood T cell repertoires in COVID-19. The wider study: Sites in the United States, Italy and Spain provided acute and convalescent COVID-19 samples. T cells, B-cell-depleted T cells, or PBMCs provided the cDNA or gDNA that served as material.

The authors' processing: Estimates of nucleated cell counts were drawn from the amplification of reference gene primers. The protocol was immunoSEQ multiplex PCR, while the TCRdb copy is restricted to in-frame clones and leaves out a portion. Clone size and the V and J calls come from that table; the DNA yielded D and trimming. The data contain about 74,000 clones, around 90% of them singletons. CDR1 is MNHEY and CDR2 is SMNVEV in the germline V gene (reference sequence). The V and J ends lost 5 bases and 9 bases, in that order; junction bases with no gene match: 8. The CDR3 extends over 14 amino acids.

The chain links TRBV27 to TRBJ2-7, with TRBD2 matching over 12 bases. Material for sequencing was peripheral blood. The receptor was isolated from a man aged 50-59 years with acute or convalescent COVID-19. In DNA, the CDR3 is TGTGCCAGCAGTGTCATCACTAGCGGGAGGCGGCAGTACTTC. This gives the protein CASSVITSGRRQYF.